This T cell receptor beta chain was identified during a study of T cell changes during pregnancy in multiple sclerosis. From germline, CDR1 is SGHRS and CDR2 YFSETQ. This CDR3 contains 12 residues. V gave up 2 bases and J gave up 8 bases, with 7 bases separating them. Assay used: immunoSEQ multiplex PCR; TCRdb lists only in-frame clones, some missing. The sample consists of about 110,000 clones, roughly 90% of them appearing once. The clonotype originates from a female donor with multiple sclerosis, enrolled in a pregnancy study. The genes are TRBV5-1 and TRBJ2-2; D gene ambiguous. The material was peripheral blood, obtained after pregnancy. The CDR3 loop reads CASSFSLGELFF. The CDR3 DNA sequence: TGCGCCAGCAGCTTCAGTTTAGGGGAGCTGTTTTTT.